The 15 T cell receptor beta chains presented below share a single source sample, sequenced in a study of blood T cell repertoires in COVID-19. The table came from immunoSEQ multiplex PCR; TCRdb's copy has only in-frame clones and leaves some out. The table shows 60,000 to 75,000 clones, with about 81% occurring only once. The sequencing input was peripheral blood. These TCRs come from a human donor in a cohort sampled during active COVID-19.

The rearrangement links TRBV7-9 to TRBJ2-1; TRBD2 aligns across 7 bases. The germline V gene encodes CDR1 SEHNR and CDR2 FQNEAQ (reference sequence). Unmatched junction bases numbered 4, after V lost 2 bases and J lost 6 bases. The CDR3 loop spans 14 amino acids. The CDR3 loop reads CASSLQGLPNEQFF. The CDR3 nucleotides are TGTGCCAGCAGCTTACAGGGACTACCCAATGAGCAGTTCTTC.

The gene calls are TRBV5-4 and TRBJ2-3, with TRBD2 matching 10 bases. CDR1 and CDR2 from the germline V gene are SGHNT and YYREEE (reference sequence). This CDR3 has 15 amino acids. After removal of 6 bases from V and 0 bases from J, the junction contained 4 bases not matched to a gene. The CDR3: CASTLAGESTDTQYF. The CDR3 DNA follows: TGTGCCAGCACCCTAGCGGGAGAGAGCACAGATACGCAGTATTTT. Full variable domain (remainder filled in from reference TRBV5-4 and TRBJ2-3): ETGVTQSPTHLIKTRGQQVTLRCSSQSGHNTVSWYQQALGQGPQFIFQYYREEENGRGNFPPRFSGLQFPNYSSELNVNALELDDSALYLCASTLAGESTDTQYFGPGTRLTVL.

The chain is built from TRBV4-3 and TRBJ2-1, with a possible D match to TRBD2 (5 bases). Germline CDR1 LGHNA, CDR2 YSLEER. V was trimmed by 4 bases and J by 6 bases, leaving 22 bases between them. This CDR3 is 17 amino acids long. The CDR3 sequence: CASSPYSTSRSPNEQFF. As DNA, the CDR3 is TGCGCCAGCAGCCCATATAGTACTAGTCGGTCCCCCAATGAGCAGTTCTTC.

The genes are TRBV15 and TRBJ1-6; TRBD1 might be the D (6 bases). The CDR3 sequence is 13 residues long. Germline lookup yields CDR1 LNHNV and CDR2 YYDKDF (reference sequence). V lost 3 bases and J lost 9, with 9 bases in between. The CDR3 sequence is CATSSRGISPLHF. CDR3 coding DNA: TGTGCCACCAGCAGCAGGGGTATTTCACCCCTCCACTTT.

The J gene is TRBJ2-2, the V gene TRBV24-1; D uncertain. V shed 2 bases and J shed 3 bases, with 6 bases lying between them. Germline V gene lookup returns CDR1 KGHDR and CDR2 SFDVKD. The length of the CDR3 is 14 residues. CDR3 residues: CATSDSGYTGELFF. The CDR3 DNA follows: TGTGCCACCAGTGATTCCGGGTACACCGGGGAGCTGTTTTTT.

This chain links TRBV11-2 with TRBJ2-7; 9 bases fit TRBD1. This CDR3 contains 16 residues. After removal of 1 base from V and 3 bases from J, the junction contained 7 bases not matched to a gene. Germline V gives CDR1 SGHAT, CDR2 FQNNGV. In DNA form, the CDR3 reads TGTGCCAGCAGCTTAGGTATGGGACAGGGAGGCTACGAGCAGTACTTC. Translating gives CASSLGMGQGGYEQYF.

The chain couples TRBV6-5 to TRBJ2-7; 9 nucleotides align to TRBD1. The germline V gene has CDR1 MNHEY and CDR2 SVGAGI. Trimming removed 6 bases from V and 5 bases from J; junction bases left unmatched: 11. The CDR3 loop spans 15 amino acids. Here the CDR3 DNA reads TGTGCCAGCAGCCCCCGGGACAGGGAGATGGACGAGCAGTACTTC. Translated: CASSPRDREMDEQYF.

The rearrangement joins TRBV5-6 to TRBJ2-7, with a possible D match to TRBD1 (9 bases). CDR3 length equals 16 residues. Between the trimmed V and J ends, which lost 5 bases and 2 bases, there was a span of 20 bases. Per the germline V gene, CDR1 is SGHDT and CDR2 is YYEEEE. CDR3: CASSPRGDRATYEQYF. The CDR3 nucleotides read TGTGCCAGCAGTCCGCGGGGGGACAGGGCCACCTACGAGCAGTACTTC.

The chain joins TRBV28 to TRBJ2-7, with 9 bases identical to TRBD1. CDR1 MDHEN and CDR2 SYDVKM come from the germline V gene. The CDR3 spans 15 residues. V lost 2 bases, J lost 6 bases, and 8 bases stayed unmatched. DNA of the CDR3: TGTGCCAGCAGTTTACTGCCGGGACAGGGCGGCGAGCAGTACTTC. Translated, it gives CASSLLPGQGGEQYF.

The gene calls are TRBV6-5 and TRBJ1-1, with a possible D match to TRBD1 (5 bases). Germline values: CDR1 MNHEY, CDR2 SVGAGI. CDR3 length: 12 amino acids. The ends were cut back, 6 bases at V and 6 bases at J, with 11 bases in the middle. The CDR3 reads CASRKGISEAFF. In DNA, the CDR3 is TGTGCCAGCAGGAAGGGGATATCTGAAGCTTTCTTT.

This chain uses TRBV28 with TRBJ1-2; D call uncertain. Trimming took off 5 bases at V and 4 bases at J, with 8 bases between the two ends. The CDR3 has 12 amino acids. Germline V lookup: CDR1 MDHEN, CDR2 SYDVKM. CDR3: CASSPIPYGYTF. The CDR3, as DNA: TGTGCCAGCAGTCCTATCCCCTATGGCTACACCTTC.

This clone occurred once. The J gene is TRBJ2-7, the V gene TRBV6-6, with 8 bases aligning to TRBD1. The CDR3 has 14 residues. The junction had 8 bases not matched to a gene; V was cut back by 7 bases and J by 3 bases. The germline gives CDR1 MNHNY, CDR2 SVGAGI (reference sequence). CDR3 sequence: CASTSTGASYEQYF. The CDR3 DNA is TGTGCCAGCACCTCGACAGGGGCCAGCTACGAGCAGTACTTC.

J is TRBJ2-2 and V is TRBV7-2; 13 bases match TRBD2. The CDR3 loop spans 17 amino acids. Germline CDR1 SGHTA, CDR2 FQGNSA. Losses at the gene ends were 1 base for V and 1 base for J; bases not matched to a gene: 0. CDR3: CASSLGLAGGNTGELFF. CDR3 DNA sequence: TGTGCCAGCAGCTTAGGACTAGCGGGAGGGAACACCGGGGAGCTGTTTTTT.

The rearrangement uses TRBV19 and TRBJ1-1; 9 nucleotides agree with TRBD1. V gave up 3 bases and J gave up 0 bases; unmatched junction bases: 5. The CDR3 covers 16 residues. CDR1 and CDR2 (germline): LNHDA, SQIVND (reference sequence). The DNA of the CDR3 is TGTGCCAGTAGTATTGGACAGGGGTATGTGAACACTGAAGCTTTCTTT. Protein sequence: CASSIGQGYVNTEAFF.

The chain carries TRBV12-5 and TRBJ1-1; no definite D call. In germline, CDR1 is LGHNT, CDR2 FRNRAP. With 0 bases removed from V and 0 bases from J, the gap between germline ends came to 14 bases. The CDR3 is 17 residues long. The CDR3 DNA sequence: TGTGCTAGTGGTTTGGTACTTTCGCGGGGTATGAACACTGAAGCTTTCTTT. This encodes CASGLVLSRGMNTEAFF.